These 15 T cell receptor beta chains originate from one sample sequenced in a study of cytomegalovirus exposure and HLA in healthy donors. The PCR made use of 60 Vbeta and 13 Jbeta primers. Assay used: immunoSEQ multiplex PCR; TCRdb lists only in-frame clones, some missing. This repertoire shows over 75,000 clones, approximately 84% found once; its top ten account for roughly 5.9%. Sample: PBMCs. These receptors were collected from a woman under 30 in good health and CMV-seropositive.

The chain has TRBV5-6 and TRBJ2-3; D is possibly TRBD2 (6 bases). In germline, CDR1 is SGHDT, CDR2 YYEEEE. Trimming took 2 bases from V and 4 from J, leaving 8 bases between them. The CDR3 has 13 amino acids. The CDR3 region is CASSFRGSDTQYF. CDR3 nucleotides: TGTGCCAGCAGCTTTCGGGGGTCAGATACGCAGTATTTT.

The CDR3 spells CASSPGTGTDTQYF. The CDR3 DNA sequence: TGCGCCAGCAGCCCCGGGACAGGCACAGATACGCAGTATTTT. The gene calls are TRBV5-1 and TRBJ2-3, with 7 bases matching TRBD1. V was clipped by 4 bases and J by 1 base; unmatched bases: 3. CDR3 length equals 14 residues. The germline gives CDR1 SGHRS, CDR2 YFSETQ.

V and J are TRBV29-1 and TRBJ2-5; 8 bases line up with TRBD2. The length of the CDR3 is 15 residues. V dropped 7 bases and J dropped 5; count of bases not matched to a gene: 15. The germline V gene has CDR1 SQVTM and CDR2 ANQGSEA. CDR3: CSAGSIAGFGETQYF. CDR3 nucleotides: TGCAGCGCTGGATCGATAGCGGGATTCGGTGAGACCCAGTACTTC. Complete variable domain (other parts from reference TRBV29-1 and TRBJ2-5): SAVISQKPSRDICQRGTSLTIQCQVDSQVTMMFWYRQQPGQSLTLIATANQGSEATYESGFVIDKFPISRPNLTFSTLTVSNMSPEDSSIYLCSAGSIAGFGETQYFGPGTRLLVL.

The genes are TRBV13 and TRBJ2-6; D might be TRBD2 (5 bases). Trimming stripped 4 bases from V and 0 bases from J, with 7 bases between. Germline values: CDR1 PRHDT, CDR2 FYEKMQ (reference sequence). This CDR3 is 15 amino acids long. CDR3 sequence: CASSYRGSGANVLTF. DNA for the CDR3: TGTGCCAGCAGCTACCGGGGCTCTGGGGCCAACGTCCTGACTTTC.

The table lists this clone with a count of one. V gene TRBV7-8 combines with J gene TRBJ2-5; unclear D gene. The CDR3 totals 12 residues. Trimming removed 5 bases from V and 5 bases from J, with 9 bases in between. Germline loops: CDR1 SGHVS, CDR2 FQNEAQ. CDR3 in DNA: TGTGCCAGCAGCCAATTCGGGGAGACCCAGTACTTC. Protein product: CASSQFGETQYF.

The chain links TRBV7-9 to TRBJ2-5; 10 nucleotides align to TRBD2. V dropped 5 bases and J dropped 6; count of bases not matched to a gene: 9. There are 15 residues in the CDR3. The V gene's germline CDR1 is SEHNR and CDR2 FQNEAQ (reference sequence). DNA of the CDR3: TGTGCCAGCAGCCCCTCCGGGACTAGCGCGCAGACCCAGTACTTC. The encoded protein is CASSPSGTSAQTQYF.

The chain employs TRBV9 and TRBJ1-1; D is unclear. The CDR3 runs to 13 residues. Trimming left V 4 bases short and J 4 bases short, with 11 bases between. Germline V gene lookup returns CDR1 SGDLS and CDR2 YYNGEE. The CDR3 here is CASSPFESTEAFF. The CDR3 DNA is TGTGCCAGCAGCCCCTTTGAGAGCACTGAAGCTTTCTTT.

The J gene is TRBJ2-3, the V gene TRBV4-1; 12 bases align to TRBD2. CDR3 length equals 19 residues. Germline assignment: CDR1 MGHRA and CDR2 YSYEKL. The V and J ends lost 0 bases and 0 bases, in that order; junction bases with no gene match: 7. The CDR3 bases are TGCGCCAGCAGCCAAGATTGGGCTAGCGGGGGGGCCAGCACAGATACGCAGTATTTT. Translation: CASSQDWASGGASTDTQYF.

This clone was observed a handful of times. The CDR3 DNA is TGTGCCAGCAGCCCCCCGGTTAGAAACACTGAAGCTTTCTTT. Translated: CASSPPVRNTEAFF. The chain employs TRBV28 and TRBJ1-1; D is unclear. Germline assignment: CDR1 MDHEN and CDR2 SYDVKM. V was trimmed by 6 bases and J by 2 bases, leaving 13 bases between them. This CDR3 contains 14 residues. Full variable domain (missing parts from reference TRBV28 and TRBJ1-1): DVKVTQSSRYLVKRTGEKVFLECVQDMDHENMFWYRQDPGLGLRLIYFSYDVKMKEKGDIPEGYSVSREKKERFSLILESASTNQTSMYLCASSPPVRNTEAFFGQGTRLTVV.

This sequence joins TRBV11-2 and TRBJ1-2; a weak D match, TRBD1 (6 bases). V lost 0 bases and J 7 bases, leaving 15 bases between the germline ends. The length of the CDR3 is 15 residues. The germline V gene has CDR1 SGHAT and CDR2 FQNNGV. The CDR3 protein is CASSLDRQGFGGYTF. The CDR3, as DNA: TGTGCCAGCAGCTTAGATCGCCAGGGGTTTGGTGGCTACACCTTC.

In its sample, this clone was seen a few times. The CDR3 spells CASSMIRQGRGEKLFF. In DNA form, the CDR3 reads TGTGCCAGCAGCATGATAAGACAGGGAAGGGGCGAAAAACTGTTTTTT. The rearrangement joins TRBV7-9 to TRBJ1-4; 7 bases align to TRBD1. The V and J ends lost 5 bases and 8 bases, in that order; junction bases with no gene match: 14. Germline V CDR1 and CDR2: SEHNR, FQNEAQ (reference sequence). The CDR3 loop spans 16 amino acids.

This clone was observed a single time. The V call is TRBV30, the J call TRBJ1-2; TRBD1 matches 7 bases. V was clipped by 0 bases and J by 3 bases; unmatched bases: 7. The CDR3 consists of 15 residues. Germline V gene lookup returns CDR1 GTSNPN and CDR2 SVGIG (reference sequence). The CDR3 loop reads CAWSVPRTGDYGYTF. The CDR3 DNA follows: TGTGCCTGGAGTGTACCCAGAACAGGGGACTATGGCTACACCTTC.

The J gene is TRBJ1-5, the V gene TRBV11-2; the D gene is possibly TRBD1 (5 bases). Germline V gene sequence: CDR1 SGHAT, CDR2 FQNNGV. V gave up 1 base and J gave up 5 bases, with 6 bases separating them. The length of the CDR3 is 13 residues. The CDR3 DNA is TGTGCCAGCAGCTTAGCCAGGGATCAGCCCCAGCATTTT. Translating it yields CASSLARDQPQHF.

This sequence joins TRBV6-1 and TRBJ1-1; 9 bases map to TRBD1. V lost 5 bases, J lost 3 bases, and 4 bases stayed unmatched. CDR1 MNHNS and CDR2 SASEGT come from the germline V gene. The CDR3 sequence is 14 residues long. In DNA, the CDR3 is TGTGCCAGCAGTTGGACAGGGGAGGACACTGAAGCTTTCTTT. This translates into CASSWTGEDTEAFF.

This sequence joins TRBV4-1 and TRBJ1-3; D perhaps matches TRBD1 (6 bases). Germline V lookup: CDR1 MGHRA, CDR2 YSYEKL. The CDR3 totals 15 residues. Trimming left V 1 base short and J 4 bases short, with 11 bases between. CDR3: CASSQAAGAGNTIYF. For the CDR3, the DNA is TGCGCCAGCAGCCAAGCTGCGGGGGCGGGAAACACCATATATTTT.